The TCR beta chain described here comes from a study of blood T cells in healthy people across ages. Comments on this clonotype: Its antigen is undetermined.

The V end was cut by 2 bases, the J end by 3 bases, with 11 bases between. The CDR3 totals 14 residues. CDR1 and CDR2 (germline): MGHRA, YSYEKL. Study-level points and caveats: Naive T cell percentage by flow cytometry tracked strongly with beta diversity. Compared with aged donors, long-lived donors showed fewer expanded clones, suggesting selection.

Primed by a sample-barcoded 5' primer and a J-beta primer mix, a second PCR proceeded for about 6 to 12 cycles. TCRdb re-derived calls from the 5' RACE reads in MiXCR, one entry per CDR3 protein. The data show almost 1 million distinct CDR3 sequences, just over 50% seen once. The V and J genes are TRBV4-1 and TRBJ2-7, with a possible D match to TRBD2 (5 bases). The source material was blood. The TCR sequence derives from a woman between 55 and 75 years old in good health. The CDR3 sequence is CASSQTRYNYEQYF. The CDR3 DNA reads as TGCGCCAGCAGCCAAACTAGATATAACTACGAGCAGTACTTC.